This section outlines one TCR beta chain sequence together with its context. The antigen remains undetermined. This sample stems from a study of early T cells in non-severe SARS-CoV-2 infection. Study as a whole: The input, bulk RNA from unsorted whole blood, was sequenced, and chains were unpaired.

In germline, CDR1 is SQVTM, CDR2 ANQGSEA. The V and J ends lost 6 bases and 10 bases, in that order; junction bases with no gene match: 6. The CDR3 loop spans 13 amino acids. Study findings and constraints: Using VDJdb, the matching emphasized anti-spike CD8 responses while missing private and CD4 specificities.

The library protocol tagged individual cDNA molecules with unique molecular identifiers. From the 5' RACE reads, TCRdb called clonotypes with MiXCR, one entry per CDR3 protein. Of some 71,000 distinct CDR3 sequences in the sample, around 15% were seen once. V is TRBV29-1 and J is TRBJ1-6; 10 bases align to TRBD1. What was sequenced was whole blood. The TCR originated in an adult who was a healthcare worker with PCR-confirmed SARS-CoV-2 infection or an uninfected control (not recorded which). The CDR3 DNA reads TGCAGCGTCCGACAGGGGGCCCAATCACCCCTCCACTTT. Its translation is CSVRQGAQSPLHF.